What follows is one T cell receptor (beta chain) and its context. Its target is unknown. The sample is drawn from a study of vaccination effects on CD4 cells after COVID-19. Study-level background: Two doses of BNT162b2 or mRNA-1273 vaccine were administered to participants. Points from the study as a whole: Just 1 of 255 vaccine-induced clones in healthy recipients was cross-reactive.

Clones were sequenced by immunoSEQ multiplex PCR, and TCRdb holds only the in-frame ones, with some missing. The sample has tens of thousands of clones; 75% to 80% are singletons. CDR3 length: 14 residues. V was trimmed by 2 bases and J by 7 bases, leaving 11 bases between them. CDR1 is SGHVS, CDR2 FNYEAQ, per germline. Prior to sequencing, the ViraFEST assay stimulated PBMC with viral peptide pools, which expanded the antigen-specific CD4+ T cells. Cells that had been cultured for 10 days were the source of isolated CD4+ T cells. Recipients of the vaccine had no prior SARS-CoV-2 infection and negative nucleocapsid antibodies.

The gene calls are TRBV7-6 and TRBJ1-4; no definite D call. Sequencing used CD4+ T cells from PBMCs cultured with HCoV-OC43 spike peptides, obtained before COVID-19 vaccination. Subset defined: HCoV-OC43 spike overlapping peptide pool stimulation. The sequence came from a human donor who received a COVID-19 vaccine. The CDR3 is CASSLFGEGEKLFF. CDR3 in DNA: TGTGCCAGCAGCTTATTCGGGGAGGGTGAAAAACTGTTTTTT.